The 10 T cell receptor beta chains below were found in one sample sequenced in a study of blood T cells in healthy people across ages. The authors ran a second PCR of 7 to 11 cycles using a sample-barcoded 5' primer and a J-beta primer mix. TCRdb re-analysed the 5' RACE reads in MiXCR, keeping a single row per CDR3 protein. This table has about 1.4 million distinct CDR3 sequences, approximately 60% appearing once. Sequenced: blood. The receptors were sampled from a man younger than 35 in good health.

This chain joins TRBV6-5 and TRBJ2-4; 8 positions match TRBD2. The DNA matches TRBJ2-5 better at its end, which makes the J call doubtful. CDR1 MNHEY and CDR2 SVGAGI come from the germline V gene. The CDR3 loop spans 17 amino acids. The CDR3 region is CASSYGPGLGFKETQYF. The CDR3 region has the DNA TGTGCCAGCAGTTACGGTCCGGGACTAGGGTTCAAAGAGACCCAGTACTTC.

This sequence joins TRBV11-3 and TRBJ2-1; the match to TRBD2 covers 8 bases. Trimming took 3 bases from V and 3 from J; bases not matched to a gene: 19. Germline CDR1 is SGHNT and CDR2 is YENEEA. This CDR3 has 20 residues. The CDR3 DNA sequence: TGTGCCAGCAGCTTCCGGGGGAGGGAGGAGCGGGAGACAGGCTACAATGAGCAGTTCTTC. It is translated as CASSFRGREERETGYNEQFF.

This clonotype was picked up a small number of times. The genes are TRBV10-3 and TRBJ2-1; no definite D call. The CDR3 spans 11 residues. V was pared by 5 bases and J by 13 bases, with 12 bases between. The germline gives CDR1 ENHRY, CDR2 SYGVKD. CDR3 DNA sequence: TGTGCCATCAGTTCCGACTTAGACCAGTTCTTC. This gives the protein CAISSDLDQFF.

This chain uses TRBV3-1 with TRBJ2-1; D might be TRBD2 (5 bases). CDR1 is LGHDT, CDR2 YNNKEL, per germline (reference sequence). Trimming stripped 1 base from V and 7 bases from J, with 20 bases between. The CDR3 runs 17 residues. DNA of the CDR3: TGTGCCAGCAGCCAAGCGGGTGGTTCTAGGAGGCTTAATGAGCAGTTCTTC. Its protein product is CASSQAGGSRRLNEQFF.

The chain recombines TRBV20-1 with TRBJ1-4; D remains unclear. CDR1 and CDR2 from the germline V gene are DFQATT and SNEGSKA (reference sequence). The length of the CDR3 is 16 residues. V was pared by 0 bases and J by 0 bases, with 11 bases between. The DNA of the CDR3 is TGCAGTGCTAGAGATAGAGGCACCACAACTAATGAAAAACTGTTTTTT. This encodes CSARDRGTTTNEKLFF.

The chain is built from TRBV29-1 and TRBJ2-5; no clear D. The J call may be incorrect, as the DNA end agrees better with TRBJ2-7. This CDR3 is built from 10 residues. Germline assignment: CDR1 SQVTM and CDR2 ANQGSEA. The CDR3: CSVGVSEQYF. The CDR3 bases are TGCAGCGTTGGGGTCTCCGAGCAGTACTTC.

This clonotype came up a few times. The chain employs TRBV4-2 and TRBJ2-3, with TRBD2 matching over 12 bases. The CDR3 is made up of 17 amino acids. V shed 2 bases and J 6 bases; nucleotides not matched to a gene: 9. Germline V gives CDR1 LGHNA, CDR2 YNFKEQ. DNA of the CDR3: TGTGCCAGCAGCCAACTGACGCTAGCGGGAGGGCGGGATACGCAGTATTTT. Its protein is CASSQLTLAGGRDTQYF.

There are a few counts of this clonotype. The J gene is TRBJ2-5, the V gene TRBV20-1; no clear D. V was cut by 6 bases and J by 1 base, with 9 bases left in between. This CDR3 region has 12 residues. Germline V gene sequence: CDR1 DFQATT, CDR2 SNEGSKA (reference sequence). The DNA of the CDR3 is TGCAGTGCCAACTCAGCCCAAGAGACCCAGTACTTC. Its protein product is CSANSAQETQYF.

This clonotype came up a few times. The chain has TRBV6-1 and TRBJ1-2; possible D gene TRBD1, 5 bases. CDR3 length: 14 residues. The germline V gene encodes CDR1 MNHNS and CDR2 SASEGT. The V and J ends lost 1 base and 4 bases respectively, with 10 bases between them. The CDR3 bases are TGTGCCAGCAGTGAAGAAGGGACCTTCTATGGCTACACCTTC. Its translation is CASSEEGTFYGYTF.

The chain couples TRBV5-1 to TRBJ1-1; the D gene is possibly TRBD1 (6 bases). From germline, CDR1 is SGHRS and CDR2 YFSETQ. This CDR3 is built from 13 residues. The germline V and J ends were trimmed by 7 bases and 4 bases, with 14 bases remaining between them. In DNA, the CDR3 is TGCGCCAGCGGCCCAAGGGGGAGCACTGAAGCTTTCTTT. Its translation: CASGPRGSTEAFF.